Listed here are 15 T cell receptor beta chains from one sample, sequenced in a study of blood T cell repertoires in COVID-19. Data came from immunoSEQ multiplex PCR; TCRdb stores just in-frame clones and leaves some out. The repertoire holds about 250,000 clones, with roughly four fifths as singletons. The specimen sequenced was peripheral blood. The receptors here all came from a woman in her seventies with acute or convalescent COVID-19.

This sequence joins TRBV12-3 or TRBV12-4 and TRBJ1-2; the D is unclear. The V and J ends lost 8 bases and 2 bases respectively, with 12 bases between them. The CDR3 length is 13 residues. CDR3 DNA: TGTGCCAGCCGAAGTTCTATAAACTATGGCTACACCTTC. Protein: CASRSSINYGYTF.

The DNA for the CDR3 is TGTGCCAGCAGTGATGAAGGCAGGCATGCAACTAATGAAAAACTGTTTTTT. Translating it yields CASSDEGRHATNEKLFF. The V call is TRBV6-1, the J call TRBJ1-4; D remains unclear. The V end was cut by 3 bases, the J end by 0 bases, with 14 bases between. Germline CDR1 is MNHNS and CDR2 is SASEGT. The length of the CDR3 is 17 residues.

The J gene is TRBJ1-1, the V gene TRBV19; D may be TRBD1 (6 bases). Germline CDR1 and CDR2: LNHDA and SQIVND (reference sequence). V lost 5 bases to trimming and J lost 10 bases, with 14 bases between them. This CDR3 contains 12 residues. CDR3 bases: TGTGCCAGTAGTTTCAGGGGTCGGGGAGCTTTCTTT. This encodes CASSFRGRGAFF.

CDR3 DNA sequence: TGCAGCGTTGAAGTTGAGGAGGATTATAATGAAAAACTGTTTTTT. Translating gives CSVEVEEDYNEKLFF. V gene TRBV29-1 combines with J gene TRBJ1-4; the D is unclear. Germline V gene sequence: CDR1 SQVTM, CDR2 ANQGSEA. CDR3 size: 15 residues. The V and J ends lost 1 base and 4 bases respectively, with 13 bases between them.

In its sample, this clone was seen a few times. This chain uses TRBV10-1 with TRBJ1-1; the D gene is possibly TRBD1 (5 bases). The germline gives CDR1 WNHNN, CDR2 SYGVQD (reference sequence). This CDR3 comprises 15 residues. V was clipped by 0 bases and J by 6 bases, with 14 bases between them. The CDR3 DNA reads as TGCGCCAGCAGTGAGTCGGGACTTTATGGGGCTGAAGCTTTCTTT. Translated: CASSESGLYGAEAFF.

The chain combines TRBV6-5 with TRBJ1-5, with 7 bases fitting TRBD1. The CDR3 is 12 residues long. Looked up from germline, CDR1 is MNHEY and CDR2 is SVGAGI. V was pared by 8 bases and J by 8 bases, with 6 bases of the junction left unmatched. The CDR3 spells CASGLQGKPQHF. The CDR3 nucleotides read TGTGCCAGCGGTTTACAGGGGAAGCCCCAGCATTTT.

This clone has more than one count but fewer than ten. The CDR3 region is CASSLAPGTGLAFF. The DNA for the CDR3 is TGCGCCAGCAGCTTGGCACCCGGGACAGGGTTAGCTTTCTTT. This rearrangement joins TRBV5-1 to TRBJ1-1; 9 bases align to TRBD1. The CDR3 covers 14 residues. Germline V gene sequence: CDR1 SGHRS, CDR2 YFSETQ. Trimming at V came to 0 bases and at J to 10 bases, leaving 7 bases not matched to a gene.

The V and J genes are TRBV24-1 and TRBJ2-5, with 9 bases aligning to TRBD2. V dropped 3 bases and J dropped 4; count of bases not matched to a gene: 8. This CDR3 is built from 16 residues. Germline CDR1 KGHDR, CDR2 SFDVKD. Here the CDR3 DNA reads TGTGCCACCAGTGATCGTCGCGGGGGGGCCGGAGAGACCCAGTACTTC. Translating gives CATSDRRGGAGETQYF.

This clone was observed a handful of times. This specimen includes other DNA sequences encoding the same CDR3. The chain links TRBV19 to TRBJ1-2; possibly TRBD1 for D (5 bases). Germline CDR1 LNHDA, CDR2 SQIVND (reference sequence). This CDR3 has 13 residues. Trimming cost V 3 bases and J 4 bases, with 9 bases left between them. The chain's CDR3 is CASSIGQGYGYTF. CDR3 bases: TGTGCCAGTAGTATCGGGCAGGGCTATGGCTACACCTTC. Supplemented by reference TRBV19 and TRBJ1-2, the full variable domain reads DGGITQSPKYLFRKEGQNVTLSCEQNLNHDAMYWYRQDPGQGLRLIYYSQIVNDFQKGDIAEGYSVSREKKESFPLTVTSAQKNPTAFYLCASSIGQGYGYTFGSGTRLTVV.

The CDR3 loop reads CASSLVPANTGELFF. The CDR3 bases are TGTGCCAGCAGCTTGGTACCAGCGAACACCGGGGAGCTGTTTTTT. The chain has TRBV5-8 and TRBJ2-2; D is unclear. The CDR3 contains 15 residues. The germline V gene has CDR1 SGHTS and CDR2 YDEGEE. V was cut by 0 bases and J by 0 bases, with 6 bases left in between.

The chain is built from TRBV11-3 and TRBJ1-2; TRBD1 aligns across 8 bases. CDR3 length: 12 residues. Germline V lookup: CDR1 SGHNT, CDR2 YENEEA. The V gene end was trimmed by 5 bases and the J gene end by 7 bases; junction bases not matched to a gene: 3. As DNA, the CDR3 is TGTGCCAGCAGCCAAGGACAGGGTGGCTACACCTTC. It encodes CASSQGQGGYTF.

This chain connects TRBV6-1 to TRBJ1-2; 7 bases match TRBD1. The CDR3 extends over 16 amino acids. The ends lost 2 bases at V and 2 bases at J; junction bases unmatched: 8. Germline V lookup: CDR1 MNHNS, CDR2 SASEGT. CDR3 amino acids: CASSEHHRGTNYGYTF. In DNA, the CDR3 is TGTGCCAGCAGTGAACACCACAGGGGAACCAACTATGGCTACACCTTC.

The V gene is TRBV18, the J gene TRBJ1-3; 10 nucleotides line up with TRBD1. Trimming cost V 2 bases and J 1 base; bases outside gene matches: 8. The CDR3 sequence is 18 residues long. In germline, CDR1 is KGHSH, CDR2 LQKENI. The CDR3 DNA is TGTGCCAGCTCACCATCGCGGACAGGGGGACTATCTGGAAACACCATATATTTT. Its protein is CASSPSRTGGLSGNTIYF.

This sequence joins TRBV7-2 and TRBJ2-5, with 8 positions matching TRBD2. Germline V gene lookup returns CDR1 SGHTA and CDR2 FQGNSA. J was trimmed by 4 bases and V by 3 bases; bases with no gene match: 7. The CDR3 has 15 residues. The CDR3 nucleotides are TGTGCCAGCAGCTTCTCTAGCGGGTGGGGAGAGACCCAGTACTTC. Protein product: CASSFSSGWGETQYF. The full variable domain, with the rest looked up from reference TRBV7-2 and TRBJ2-5, is GAGVSQSPSNKVTEKGKDVELRCDPISGHTALYWYRQSLGQGLEFLIYFQGNSAPDKSGLPSDRFSAERTGGSVSTLTIQRTQQEDSAVYLCASSFSSGWGETQYFGPGTRLLVL.

The chain uses TRBV6-6 and TRBJ1-2; 7 bases match TRBD1. This CDR3 has 16 amino acids. V was clipped by 4 bases and J by 6 bases; unmatched bases: 14. CDR1 is MNHNY, CDR2 SVGAGI, per germline (reference sequence). In DNA, the CDR3 is TGTGCCAGCAGTTTGGTCCGAATAAGAGGGGGCAATGGCTACACCTTC. This sequence encodes CASSLVRIRGGNGYTF.